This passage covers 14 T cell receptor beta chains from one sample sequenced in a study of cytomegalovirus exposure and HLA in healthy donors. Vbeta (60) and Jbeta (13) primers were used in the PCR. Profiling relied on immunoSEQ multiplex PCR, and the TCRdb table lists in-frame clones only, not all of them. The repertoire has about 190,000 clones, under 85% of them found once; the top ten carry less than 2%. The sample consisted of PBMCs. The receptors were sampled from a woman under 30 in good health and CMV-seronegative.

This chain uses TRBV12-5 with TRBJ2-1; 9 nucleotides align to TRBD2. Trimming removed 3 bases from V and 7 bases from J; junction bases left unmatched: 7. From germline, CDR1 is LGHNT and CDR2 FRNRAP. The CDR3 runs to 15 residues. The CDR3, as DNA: TGTGCTAGTGGTTTAGGGCGGGGGGGCGGAAATGAGCAGTTCTTC. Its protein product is CASGLGRGGGNEQFF. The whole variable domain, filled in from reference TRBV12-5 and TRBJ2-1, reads DARVTQTPRHKVTEMGQEVTMRCQPILGHNTVFWYRQTMMQGLELLAYFRNRAPLDDSGMPKDRFSAEMPDATLATLKIQPSEPRDSAVYFCASGLGRGGGNEQFFGPGTRLTVL.

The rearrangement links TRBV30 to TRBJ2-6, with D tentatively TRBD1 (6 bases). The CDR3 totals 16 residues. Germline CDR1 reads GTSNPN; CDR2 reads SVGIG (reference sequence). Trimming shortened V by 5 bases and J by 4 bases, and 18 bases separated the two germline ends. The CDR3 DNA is TGTGCCTGGGCCCACTATCAGGGGTCCGGGGCCAACGTCCTGACTTTC. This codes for CAWAHYQGSGANVLTF.

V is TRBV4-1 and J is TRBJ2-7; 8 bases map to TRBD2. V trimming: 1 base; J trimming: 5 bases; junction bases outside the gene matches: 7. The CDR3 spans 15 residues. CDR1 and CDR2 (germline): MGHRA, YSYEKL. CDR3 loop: CASSQVSGKVNEQYF. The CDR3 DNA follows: TGCGCCAGCAGCCAAGTTAGCGGGAAGGTCAACGAGCAGTACTTC.

The CDR3, as DNA: TGTGCCAGCTACTTGGGACACCAGAATGAAAAACTGTTTTTT. Translation: CASYLGHQNEKLFF. The V call is TRBV6-6, the J call TRBJ1-4; possibly TRBD1 for D (6 bases). This CDR3 has 14 residues. Per germline, CDR1 MNHNY and CDR2 SVGAGI (reference sequence). The V and J ends lost 8 bases and 5 bases respectively, with 15 bases between them.

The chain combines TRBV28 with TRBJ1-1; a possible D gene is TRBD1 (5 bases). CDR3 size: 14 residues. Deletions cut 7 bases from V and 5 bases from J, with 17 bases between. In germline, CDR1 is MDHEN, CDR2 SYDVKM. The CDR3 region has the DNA TGTGCCAGCACTACCGGGACGGGGGGAACTGAAGCTTTCTTT. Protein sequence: CASTTGTGGTEAFF.

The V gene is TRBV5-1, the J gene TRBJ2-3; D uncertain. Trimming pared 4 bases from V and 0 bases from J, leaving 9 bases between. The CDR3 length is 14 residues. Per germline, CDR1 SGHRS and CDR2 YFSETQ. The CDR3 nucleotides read TGCGCCAGCAGCCTTCTGGCTAGCACAGATACGCAGTATTTT. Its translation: CASSLLASTDTQYF.

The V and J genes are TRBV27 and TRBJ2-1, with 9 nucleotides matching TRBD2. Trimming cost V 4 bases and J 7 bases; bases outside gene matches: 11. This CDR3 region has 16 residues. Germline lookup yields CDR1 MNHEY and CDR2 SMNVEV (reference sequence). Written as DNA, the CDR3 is TGTGCCAGCAGTTCCGATGCTAGCGGGATACATAATGAGCAGTTCTTC. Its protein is CASSSDASGIHNEQFF.

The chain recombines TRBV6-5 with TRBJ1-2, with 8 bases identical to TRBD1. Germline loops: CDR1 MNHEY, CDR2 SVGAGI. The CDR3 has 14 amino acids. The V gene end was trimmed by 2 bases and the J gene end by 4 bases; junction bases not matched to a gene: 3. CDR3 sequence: CASSYSQGAYGYTF. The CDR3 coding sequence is TGTGCCAGCAGTTACAGCCAGGGGGCCTATGGCTACACCTTC.

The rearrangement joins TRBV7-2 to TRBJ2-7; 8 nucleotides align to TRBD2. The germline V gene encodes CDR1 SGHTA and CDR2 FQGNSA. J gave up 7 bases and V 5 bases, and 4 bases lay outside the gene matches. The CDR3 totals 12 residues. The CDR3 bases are TGTGCCAGCAGCCCCACTAGCGGTGAGCAGTACTTC. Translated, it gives CASSPTSGEQYF.

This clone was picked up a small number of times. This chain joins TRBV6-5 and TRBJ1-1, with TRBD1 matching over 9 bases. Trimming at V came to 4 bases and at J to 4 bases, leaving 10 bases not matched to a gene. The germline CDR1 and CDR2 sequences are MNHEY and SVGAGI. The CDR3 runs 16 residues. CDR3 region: CASSFGTGLGRTEAFF. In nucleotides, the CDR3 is TGTGCCAGCAGTTTCGGGACAGGGCTGGGGCGCACTGAAGCTTTCTTT.

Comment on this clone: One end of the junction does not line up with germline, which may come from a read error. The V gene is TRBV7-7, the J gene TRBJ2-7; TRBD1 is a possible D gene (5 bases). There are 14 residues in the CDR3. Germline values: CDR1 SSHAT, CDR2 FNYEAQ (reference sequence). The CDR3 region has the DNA TGTGCTAGCAGCTTAGGTCCAGGGACCTACGAGCAGTACTTC. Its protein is CASSLGPGTYEQYF.

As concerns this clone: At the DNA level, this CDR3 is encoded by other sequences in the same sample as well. This CDR3 reads CASSVPQGGEAFF. The CDR3 bases are TGTGCCAGCAGTGTCCCACAGGGGGGTGAAGCTTTCTTT. The chain employs TRBV25-1 and TRBJ1-1, with TRBD1 identical over 8 bases. This CDR3 contains 13 residues. Trimming at V came to 4 bases and at J to 7 bases, leaving 5 bases not matched to a gene. Germline V CDR1 and CDR2: MGHDK, SYGVNS.

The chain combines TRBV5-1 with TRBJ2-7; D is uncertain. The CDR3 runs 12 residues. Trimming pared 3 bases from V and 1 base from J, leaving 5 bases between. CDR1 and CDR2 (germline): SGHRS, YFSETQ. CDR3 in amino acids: CASSSTSYEQYF. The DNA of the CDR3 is TGCGCCAGCAGCTCCACATCCTACGAGCAGTACTTC. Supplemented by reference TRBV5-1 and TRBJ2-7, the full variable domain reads KAGVTQTPRYLIKTRGQQVTLSCSPISGHRSVSWYQQTPGQGLQFLFEYFSETQRNKGNFPGRFSGRQFSNSRSEMNVSTLELGDSALYLCASSSTSYEQYFGPGTRLTVT.

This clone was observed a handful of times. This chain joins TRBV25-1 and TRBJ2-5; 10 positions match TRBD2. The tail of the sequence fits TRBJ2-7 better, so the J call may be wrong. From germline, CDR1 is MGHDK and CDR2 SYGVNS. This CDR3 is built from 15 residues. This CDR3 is CASHDGSGRPYEQYF. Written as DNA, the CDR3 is TGTGCCAGCCACGATGGTAGCGGGAGGCCCTACGAGCAGTACTTC.